This T cell receptor beta chain was sequenced in a study of Ad26.COV2.S vaccination and SARS-CoV-2 variants. Study information: Of the COV1001 trial arms, the Ad26.COV2.S arm included the donor.

Described treatment: roughly 19 received Ad26.COV2.S at low or high dose, single or two shots; about 5 received placebo; per-sample allocation not given. Day 63 after the first vaccine or placebo injection was the time point for sampling. It was an adult aged 18-55 years in Boston who was the donor. Germline values: CDR1 KGHSH, CDR2 LQKENI. This CDR3 has 16 amino acids. V shed 4 bases, J shed 5 bases, and the junction held 6 bases outside the gene matches. Generated by immunoSEQ multiplex PCR, the TCRdb table keeps only in-frame clones and is missing some. The table includes roughly 680,000 clones, roughly 90% detected once.

Sequencing used peripheral blood, obtained in a trial of Ad26.COV2.S vaccine versus placebo. This rearrangement joins TRBV18 to TRBJ2-2, with 11 bases aligning to TRBD2. The receptor was isolated from a person aged 18-65 years who received the Ad26.COV2.S COVID-19 vaccine or a placebo. CDR3 sequence (DNA): TGTGCCAGCTCACAGAAACTAGCGGGAGAAACCGGGGAGCTGTTTTTT. Its translation is CASSQKLAGETGELFF. Together with reference TRBV18 and TRBJ2-2, the CDR3 gives the full variable domain: NAGVMQNPRHLVRRRGQEARLRCSPMKGHSHVYWYRQLPEEGLKFMVYLQKENIIDESGMPKERFSAEFPKEGPSILRIQQVVRGDSAAYFCASSQKLAGETGELFFGEGSRLTVL.